These 16 T cell receptor beta chains were sequenced from one sample in a study of blood T cell repertoires in COVID-19 (dated by TCRdb to 2020 to 2022). Library preparation was by the immunoSEQ multiplex PCR assay. TCRdb re-hosts the immuneACCESS table, in-frame sequences only. Its copies lack some clones; in the studies checked, an unresolved V gene accounts for under half of them, and the cause for the rest is not known. For this sample there are 95,000 to 130,000 clones; over 65% appear just once. The ten largest make up approximately 2.5% of the sample. Material: peripheral blood. The receptors were sampled from a man aged 25 to 45 with acute or convalescent COVID-19.

This clone was picked up a small number of times. CDR3 protein: CASRWGGKLPQHF. The CDR3 coding sequence is TGTGCCAGTAGGTGGGGCGGGAAACTGCCCCAGCATTTT. This chain connects TRBV19 to TRBJ1-5; maybe TRBD1 (5 bases). CDR3 length equals 13 residues. V shed 6 bases and J shed 9 bases, with 15 bases lying between them. Germline values: CDR1 LNHDA, CDR2 SQIVND (reference sequence). The full variable domain, its missing parts supplied by reference TRBV19 and TRBJ1-5, is DGGITQSPKYLFRKEGQNVTLSCEQNLNHDAMYWYRQDPGQGLRLIYYSQIVNDFQKGDIAEGYSVSREKKESFPLTVTSAQKNPTAFYLCASRWGGKLPQHFGDGTRLSIL.

The chain has TRBV2 and TRBJ2-7; 9 nucleotides align to TRBD1. The ends lost 0 bases at V and 4 bases at J; junction bases unmatched: 10. This CDR3 is 17 amino acids long. In germline, CDR1 is SNHLY, CDR2 FYNNEI. The CDR3 spells CASSEASPRQGEYEQYF. The CDR3 region has the DNA TGTGCCAGCAGTGAAGCTAGTCCTAGACAGGGGGAATACGAGCAGTACTTC. The full variable domain, its missing parts supplied by reference TRBV2 and TRBJ2-7, is EPEVTQTPSHQVTQMGQEVILRCVPISNHLYFYWYRQILGQKVEFLVSFYNNEISEKSEIFDDQFSVERPDGSNFTLKIRSTKLEDSAMYFCASSEASPRQGEYEQYFGPGTRLTVT.

Only a few counts were recorded for this clone. V gene TRBV9 combines with J gene TRBJ2-5, with TRBD2 identical over 8 bases. This CDR3 has 15 amino acids. Germline trimming cut 4 bases from V and 4 bases from J; bases unmatched to any gene: 9. CDR1 and CDR2 from the germline V gene are SGDLS and YYNGEE. CDR3 loop: CASSPRGGPGETQYF. In nucleotides, the CDR3 is TGTGCCAGCAGCCCCCGGGGGGGGCCTGGAGAGACCCAGTACTTC.

V usage is TRBV7-9 and J usage is TRBJ2-1; D is undetermined. Germline CDR1 reads SEHNR; CDR2 reads FQNEAQ (reference sequence). CDR3 size: 12 residues. Trimming stripped 1 base from V and 7 bases from J, with 5 bases between. CDR3 bases: TGTGCCAGCAGCTTAGGTATTAATGAGCAGTTCTTC. Residues: CASSLGINEQFF. Full variable domain (outside the CDR3, taken from reference TRBV7-9 and TRBJ2-1): DTGVSQNPRHKITKRGQNVTFRCDPISEHNRLYWYRQTLGQGPEFLTYFQNEAQLEKSRLLSDRFSAERPKGSFSTLEIQRTEQGDSAMYLCASSLGINEQFFGPGTRLTVL.

The chain has TRBV27 and TRBJ1-1; 7 bases map to TRBD1. The V gene's germline CDR1 is MNHEY and CDR2 SMNVEV (reference sequence). V lost 3 bases and J lost 4; bases outside the gene matches: 5. CDR3 length: 14 residues. The CDR3 DNA reads TGTGCCAGCAGTTTCAGGGGGTCGGGCACTGAAGCTTTCTTT. Its protein product is CASSFRGSGTEAFF.

The rearrangement uses TRBV11-2 and TRBJ2-7; D is unclear. Germline CDR1 is SGHAT and CDR2 is FQNNGV. The CDR3 contains 13 residues. V lost 1 base, J lost 4 bases, and 8 bases lay in between. The CDR3 sequence: CASSLVSSYEQYV. DNA of the CDR3: TGTGCCAGCAGCTTAGTCTCCAGTTACGAGCAGTACGTC.

The V gene is TRBV29-1, the J gene TRBJ1-1; TRBD1 aligns across 7 bases. The germline CDR1 and CDR2 sequences are SQVTM and ANQGSEA. The J segment lost 5 bases and the V segment lost 4 bases, leaving 4 bases of the junction unmatched. The CDR3 extends over 12 amino acids. The CDR3 DNA sequence: TGCAGCGTTGCAGGGGGGAGGACTGAAGCTTTCTTT. This gives the protein CSVAGGRTEAFF.

The table lists this clone with a count of one. The chain combines TRBV7-9 with TRBJ1-2; D possibly corresponds to TRBD1 (6 bases). The V end was cut by 4 bases, the J end by 1 base, with 10 bases between. The V gene's germline CDR1 is SEHNR and CDR2 FQNEAQ (reference sequence). CDR3 length equals 14 residues. CDR3 nucleotide sequence: TGTGCCAGCAGCTCGACAGGATTTAACTATGGCTACACCTTC. Residues: CASSSTGFNYGYTF. The full variable domain, in which reference TRBV7-9 and TRBJ1-2 provide the parts outside the CDR3, is DTGVSQNPRHKITKRGQNVTFRCDPISEHNRLYWYRQTLGQGPEFLTYFQNEAQLEKSRLLSDRFSAERPKGSFSTLEIQRTEQGDSAMYLCASSSTGFNYGYTFGSGTRLTVV.

This chain uses TRBV5-1 with TRBJ1-1; TRBD1 matches 11 bases. The J segment lost 1 base and the V segment lost 8 bases, leaving 7 bases of the junction unmatched. The CDR3 totals 15 residues. From germline, CDR1 is SGHRS and CDR2 YFSETQ. The CDR3 nucleotides are TGCGCCAGTTATACTGGACAGGGGGCGAACACTGAAGCTTTCTTT. It translates to CASYTGQGANTEAFF.

This CDR3 reads CASSLTSGNAYNEQFF. As DNA, the CDR3 is TGCGCCAGCAGCTTGACTAGCGGGAACGCCTACAATGAGCAGTTCTTC. The V gene is TRBV5-1, the J gene TRBJ2-1; 10 bases map to TRBD2. The germline V gene has CDR1 SGHRS and CDR2 YFSETQ. This CDR3 comprises 16 residues. J gave up 2 bases and V 1 base, and 3 bases lay outside the gene matches.

This clone has a single count. The chain employs TRBV2 and TRBJ2-1; 8 nucleotides agree with TRBD2. The germline gives CDR1 SNHLY, CDR2 FYNNEI. V gave up 10 bases and J gave up 7 bases; unmatched junction bases: 12. This CDR3 has 14 residues. The CDR3 is CAISTPPGGNEQFF. In nucleotides, the CDR3 is TGTGCCATCTCAACCCCTCCGGGGGGGAATGAGCAGTTCTTC.

The V call is TRBV15, the J call TRBJ2-5, with a weak D call TRBD2 (6 bases). The length of the CDR3 is 12 residues. V lost 0 bases and J 14 bases, leaving 13 bases between the germline ends. Per germline, CDR1 LNHNV and CDR2 YYDKDF (reference sequence). The CDR3: CATSRDREPVYF. Written as DNA, the CDR3 is TGTGCCACCAGCAGAGATCGGGAGCCAGTCTACTTC. Variable domain in full (rest from reference TRBV15 and TRBJ2-5): DAMVIQNPRYQVTQFGKPVTLSCSQTLNHNVMYWYQQKSSQAPKLLFHYYDKDFNNEADTPDNFQSRRPNTSFCFLDIRSPGLGDTAMYLCATSRDREPVYFGPGTRLLVL.

This clone was detected a few times. This sequence joins TRBV3-1 (or the pseudogene TRBV3-2) and TRBJ1-4; 7 positions agree with TRBD1. The CDR3 loop spans 13 amino acids. CDR1 is LGHDT and CDR2 is YNNKEL in the germline V gene (reference sequence). The V gene end was trimmed by 4 bases and the J gene end by 6 bases; junction bases not matched to a gene: 2. Here the CDR3 DNA reads TGTGCCAGCAGCCGGGGGACAGATGAAAAACTGTTTTTT. Encoded protein: CASSRGTDEKLFF.

J is TRBJ2-3 and V is TRBV30; 9 bases are shared with TRBD2. CDR3 length equals 16 residues. The V and J ends lost 0 bases and 5 bases, in that order; junction bases with no gene match: 9. Germline-derived CDR1 and CDR2 are GTSNPN and SVGIG (reference sequence). CDR3: CAWSVLAGGQRDTQYF. The CDR3 DNA follows: TGTGCCTGGAGTGTACTGGCGGGGGGGCAGAGAGATACGCAGTATTTT.

V usage is TRBV14 and J usage is TRBJ2-7; a weak D match, TRBD2 (5 bases). This CDR3 spans 12 amino acids. V was cut by 4 bases and J by 4 bases, with 8 bases left in between. Germline CDR1 reads SGHDN; CDR2 reads FVKESK. This CDR3 is CASSLTGYEQYF. CDR3 sequence (DNA): TGTGCCAGCAGCCTTACGGGGTACGAGCAGTACTTC.

The chain joins TRBV19 to TRBJ1-1, with 7 bases fitting TRBD1. The CDR3 length is 14 residues. Germline V CDR1 and CDR2: LNHDA, SQIVND (reference sequence). V shed 5 bases, J shed 5 bases, and the junction held 8 bases outside the gene matches. The CDR3 region has the DNA TGTGCCAGTAGTTCGAACAGGGGAGAAACTGAAGCTTTCTTT. Its translation is CASSSNRGETEAFF.